The table lists the clone carrying this T cell receptor (beta chain) with many counts. Its antigen is not known. The data belong to a study of T cells in Graves' hyperthyroidism and ophthalmopathy. Overall study findings and caveats: Blood held most thyroid clonotypes expanded above 0.001 frequency.

Hyperthyroidism in the patients, aged 18 to 65, was newly diagnosed and under 2 months in duration. Patients having uncontrolled infection, another autoimmune disease, pregnancy or lactation were not included. In making diagnoses, clinical symptoms, serum thyroxine and TRAb, thyroid ultrasound and orbital computed tomography were all used. TCR beta CDR3 sequences were amplified from RNA transcripts. A set of HTBI primers served as the primers for a first-round RT-PCR of the TCR CDR3. Each CDR3 protein is one row after TCRdb ran MiXCR on the multiplex PCR reads. The data contain hundreds of thousands of distinct CDR3 sequences, approximately 14% of them singletons. The material sequenced was blood. This sequence was found in a woman under 30 with Graves' hyperthyroidism.

CDR3 sequence: CSARDLGGTGSYEQYF. In DNA form, the CDR3 reads TGCAGTGCTAGAGATCTCGGGGGGACAGGTTCCTACGAGCAGTACTTC. The genes are TRBV20-1 and TRBJ2-7, with D tentatively TRBD1 (8 bases). V gave up 0 bases and J gave up 1 base, with 16 bases separating them. Germline V lookup: CDR1 DFQATT, CDR2 SNEGSKA (reference sequence). CDR3 length: 16 residues.